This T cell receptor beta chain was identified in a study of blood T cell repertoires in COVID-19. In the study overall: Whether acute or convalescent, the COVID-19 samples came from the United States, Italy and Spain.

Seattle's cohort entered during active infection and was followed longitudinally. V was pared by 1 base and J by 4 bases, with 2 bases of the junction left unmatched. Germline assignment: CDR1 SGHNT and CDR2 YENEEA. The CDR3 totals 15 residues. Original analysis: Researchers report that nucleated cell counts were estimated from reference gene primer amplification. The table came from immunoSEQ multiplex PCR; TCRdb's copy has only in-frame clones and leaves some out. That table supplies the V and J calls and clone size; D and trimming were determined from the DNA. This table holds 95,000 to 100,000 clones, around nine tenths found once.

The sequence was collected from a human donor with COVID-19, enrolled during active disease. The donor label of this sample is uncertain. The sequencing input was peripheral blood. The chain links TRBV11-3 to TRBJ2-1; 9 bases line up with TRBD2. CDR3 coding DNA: TGTGCCAGCAGCTTAGCTAGCGGGGCATACAATGAGCAGTTCTTC. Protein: CASSLASGAYNEQFF. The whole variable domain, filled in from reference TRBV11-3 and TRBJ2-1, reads EAGVVQSPRYKIIEKKQPVAFWCNPISGHNTLYWYLQNLGQGPELLIRYENEEAVDDSQLPKDRFSAERLKGVDSTLKIQPAELGDSAVYLCASSLASGAYNEQFFGPGTRLTVL.